This TCR beta chain stems from a study of blood T cell repertoires in COVID-19. Overall study: Acute-phase and convalescent COVID-19 samples originated in the United States, Italy and Spain. Sources were T cells, B-cell-depleted T cells, or PBMCs; the material itself was cDNA or gDNA.

The assay was immunoSEQ multiplex PCR, and TCRdb's table has in-frame clones only and misses some. The table has 70,000 to 95,000 clones, roughly 86% seen once. The V gene end was trimmed by 1 base and the J gene end by 5 bases; junction bases not matched to a gene: 8. Germline CDR1 SGHRS, CDR2 YFSETQ. The CDR3 totals 17 residues. The specimen was peripheral blood. The rearrangement links TRBV5-1 to TRBJ1-6, with 8 bases fitting TRBD1. The clonotype comes from a human donor in a cohort sampled during active COVID-19. As DNA, the CDR3 is TGCGCCAGCAGCTTGCAAACAGGGGGAAGGGATAATTCACCCCTCCACTTT. Translation: CASSLQTGGRDNSPLHF.